This TCR beta chain was sequenced during a study of cytomegalovirus exposure and HLA in healthy donors. Findings and caveats of the study: TCR beta V segments were, for the most part, productive about 90% or about 30% of the time in an earlier analysis.

PCR involved 60 Vbeta and 13 Jbeta primers. The repertoire was sequenced with immunoSEQ multiplex PCR; TCRdb's copy has only in-frame clones and lacks some. The sample lists some 180,000 clones, 70% to 90% occurring once. The CDR3 runs 14 residues. The ends were cut back, 1 base at V and 3 bases at J, with 10 bases in the middle. The V gene's germline CDR1 is LGHNA and CDR2 YSLEER. Remarks on this clone: Antigen: not known.

The sequencing input was PBMCs. This rearrangement joins TRBV4-3 to TRBJ2-7, with TRBD2 as a possible D gene (5 bases). This TCR was recovered from a young man in good health and CMV-seropositive. The CDR3 sequence is CASSQGGRNYEQYF. For the CDR3, the DNA is TGCGCCAGCAGCCAAGGAGGGAGAAACTACGAGCAGTACTTC.